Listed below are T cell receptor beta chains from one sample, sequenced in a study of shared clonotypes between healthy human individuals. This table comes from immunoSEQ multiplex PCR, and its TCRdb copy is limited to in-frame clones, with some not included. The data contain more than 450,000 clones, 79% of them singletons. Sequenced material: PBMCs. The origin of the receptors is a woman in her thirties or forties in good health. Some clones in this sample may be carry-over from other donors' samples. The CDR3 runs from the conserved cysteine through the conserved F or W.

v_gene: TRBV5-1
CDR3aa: CASSLGSGLDYEQYF

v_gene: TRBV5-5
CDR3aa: CASSLAGTSVYNEQFF

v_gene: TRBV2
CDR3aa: CAISGSGGYNEQFF

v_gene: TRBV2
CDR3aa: CASSPSTRVDEKLFF

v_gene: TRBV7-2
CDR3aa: CASSVTRTMGYTF

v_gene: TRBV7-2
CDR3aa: CASSPPGRPNTEAFF

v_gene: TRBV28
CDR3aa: CASSLTGGEQYF

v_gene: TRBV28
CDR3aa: CASGRLADSSYEQYF

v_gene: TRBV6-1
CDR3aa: CASSVSLGGWKISYEQYF

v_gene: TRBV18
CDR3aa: CASSPPAGGRGNIQYF

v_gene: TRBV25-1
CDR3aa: CASSREGNHNEQFF

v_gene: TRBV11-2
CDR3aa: CASSRDRGGYGYTF

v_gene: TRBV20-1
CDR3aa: CSAWDSYGYTF

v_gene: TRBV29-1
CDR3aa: CSGRGAGELFF

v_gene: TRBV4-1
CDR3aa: CASSPSRNYGYTF

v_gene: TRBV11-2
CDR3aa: CASSQPWGEQYF

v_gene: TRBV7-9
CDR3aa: CASSAITGTGAEKLFF

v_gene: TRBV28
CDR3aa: CASSFRLDTQYF

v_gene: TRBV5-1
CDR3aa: CASSHGQGSGYTF

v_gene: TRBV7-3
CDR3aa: CASTISGANVLTF

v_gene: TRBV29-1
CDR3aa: CSAGWAGEKLFF

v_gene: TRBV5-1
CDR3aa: CASSLIGLADNEQFF

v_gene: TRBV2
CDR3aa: CASSEATSTDTQYF

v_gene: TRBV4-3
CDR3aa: CASSQELSGRAYNEQFF

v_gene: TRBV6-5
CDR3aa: CASSRVNEKLFF

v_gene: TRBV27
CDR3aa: CASKRTGTDYNEQFF

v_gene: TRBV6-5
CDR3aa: CASTIGQYNEQFF

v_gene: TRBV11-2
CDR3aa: CASSPSWGSYEQYF

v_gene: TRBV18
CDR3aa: CASSPELNTEAFF

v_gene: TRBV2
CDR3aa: CASSGLAANTGELFF

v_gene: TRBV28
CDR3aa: CASRSQGQGAYEQYF

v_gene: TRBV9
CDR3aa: CASSVAPSPTETQYF

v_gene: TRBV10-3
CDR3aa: CAIRGGTSGGQGEQYF